The present T cell receptor beta chain was sequenced within a study of identical twins. TCRdb processed the 5' RACE reads anew with MiXCR; each CDR3 protein has one entry. The table includes about 690,000 distinct CDR3 sequences, 21% detected once. Everyone who gave samples was a healthy Caucasian. The CDR3 loop spans 12 amino acids. Germline-derived CDR1 and CDR2 are DFQATT and SNEGSKA (reference sequence). V lost 5 bases to trimming and J lost 7 bases, with 15 bases between them. Comment on this clonotype: Antigen: not known.

Study results and limitations: Sequences that were beta out-of-frame showed weaker excess twin sharing.

The data also belong to a second study, concerning T cells expressing NK-cell markers. That paper adds: Top CD8+ clonotypes included the dominant CD3+CD56+NKG2C+ clonotypes in roughly 6 donors.

The clonotype comes from a woman under 30 in good health. The sequenced sample was PBMCs. The J gene is TRBJ2-7, the V gene TRBV20-1; the D is unclear. The CDR3 bases are TGCAGTGCTCGAAGGTCCCTCGGGGAGCAGTACTTC. Its translation: CSARRSLGEQYF.